The rows below give T cell receptor beta chains drawn from one sample of a study of blood T cells in healthy people across ages. TCRdb itself ran the 5' RACE reads through MiXCR, one entry per CDR3 protein. The data hold around 780,000 distinct CDR3 sequences, with more than 50% observed a single time. The sample taken for sequencing was blood. These receptors all stem from a man in his forties or fifties in good health. CDR3s include the opening cysteine and the closing phenylalanine or tryptophan. Each record gives: J gene, V gene, clone size, D gene, CDR3 DNA, CDR3 protein. The D gene is left open where the match is weak. The size of a clone is reported for some rows only, either as once, few or many, or as a class for expanded clones.

>TRBJ2-7|TRBV29-1|.|.
TGCAGCGTCGGAAATGTGGCTAATTCAATGGGCGAGCAGTACTTC
CSVGNVANSMGEQYF
>TRBJ2-3|TRBV10-3|.|.
TGTGCCATCAGTGAGTCGGTAAATTCGGGGATTGCCACAGATACGCAGTATTTT
CAISESVNSGIATDTQYF
>TRBJ2-1|TRBV20-1|.|TRBD1
TGCAGTGCTCAGGAGGGGACAGGGCGGGCCGATGAGCAGTTCTTC
CSAQEGTGRADEQFF
>TRBJ2-7|TRBV14|.|.
TGTGCCAGCAGCCAAGCTGACAGTCCCTACGAGCAGTACTTC
CASSQADSPYEQYF
>TRBJ1-6|TRBV9|.|.
TGTGCCAGCAGCGCTGGGCGGAGTCAGAATTCACCCCTCCACTTT
CASSAGRSQNSPLHF
>TRBJ2-2|TRBV7-2|.|.
TGTGCCAGCAGCTCGGGGCAAGACCCGAACACCGGGGAGCTGTTTTTT
CASSSGQDPNTGELFF
>TRBJ2-6|TRBV7-8|.|TRBD2
TGTGCCAGCAGCTCCCGACTAGCGGGGGTTGGGGCCAACGTCCTGACTTTC
CASSSRLAGVGANVLTF
>TRBJ2-1|TRBV10-3|.|TRBD2
TGTGCCATCAGTGAGGAGCGGGGATACAATGAGCAGTTCTTC
CAISEERGYNEQFF
>TRBJ2-7|TRBV7-9|.|.
TGTGCCAGCAAAGGCTACGGTTCCGAGCAGTACTTC
CASKGYGSEQYF
>TRBJ1-6|TRBV27|few|.
TGTGCCAGCAGCAGGGCCGACTATTCACCCCTCCACTTT
CASSRADYSPLHF
>TRBJ1-2|TRBV28|.|.
TGTGCCAGCAGACACGCGGTCGGCCGGGAAGACTATGGCTACACCTTC
CASRHAVGREDYGYTF
>TRBJ1-4|TRBV4-3|.|.
TGCGCCAGCAGCCGGGCCTTTGGTCAAGATAATGAAAAACTGTTTTTT
CASSRAFGQDNEKLFF
>TRBJ1-1|TRBV24-1|.|.
TGTGCCCCACCCATTGCCTATGCTGAAGCTTTCTTT
CAPPIAYAEAFF
>TRBJ2-7|TRBV30|.|TRBD2
TGTGCCTGGAGCCAAGCGGGGGGGCAGTACAATGAGCAGTACTTC
CAWSQAGGQYNEQYF
>TRBJ1-4|TRBV20-1|few|TRBD1
TGCAGTGCTAGTGAGACAGGGGGCTTTTCAGAAAAACTGTTTTTT
CSASETGGFSEKLFF
>TRBJ1-2|TRBV20-1|.|.
TGCAGCCTAGGGACCAACTATGGCTACACCTTC
CSLGTNYGYTF
>TRBJ1-2|TRBV24-1|.|TRBD1
TGTGCCGCCAGTGGTTCTTACAGGGGTACCGATGGCTACACCTTC
CAASGSYRGTDGYTF
>TRBJ2-3|TRBV14|.|TRBD2
TGTGCCAGCAGCCACCGACGGGGGGGTCGGGTTTGGCCAGATACGCAGTATTTT
CASSHRRGGRVWPDTQYF
>TRBJ2-3|TRBV10-3|few|.
TGTGCCATCAGTGGAGGCCCTACGGGGGTAGCGAGGAGCACAGATACGCAGTATTTT
CAISGGPTGVARSTDTQYF
>TRBJ2-4|TRBV3-1|.|.
TGTGCCAGCAGCCTCATGGGGGACTTGGGAAACATTCAGTACTTC
CASSLMGDLGNIQYF
>TRBJ2-1|TRBV6-6|many|.
TGTGCCAGCAGTTACTCGGGAACTAGGGGAATTTACAATGAGCAGTTCTTC
CASSYSGTRGIYNEQFF
>TRBJ2-7|TRBV4-3|few|TRBD2
TGCGCCAGCAGCCAAGAGGGAAGCGGGAGGGCCCAGTTCTACGAGCAGTACTTC
CASSQEGSGRAQFYEQYF
>TRBJ2-3|TRBV7-2|.|.
TGTGCCAGCAGCTTAGCCACGCCTGGGAGTGGAGATACGCAGTATTTT
CASSLATPGSGDTQYF
>TRBJ1-5|TRBV7-2|.|.
TGTGCCAGCAGCTTAGTAGGGTTAAGCAATCAGCCCCAGCATTTT
CASSLVGLSNQPQHF
>TRBJ2-1|TRBV29-1|many|TRBD2
TGCAGCGTTGATCGACTAGCGGGGTTCAATGAGCAGTTCTTC
CSVDRLAGFNEQFF
>TRBJ1-2|TRBV12-3/TRBV12-4|.|.
TGTGCCAGCAGGTACAGGACTTCTAACTATGGCTACACCTTC
CASRYRTSNYGYTF
>TRBJ2-5|TRBV7-2|many|.
TGTGCCAGCAGCGATCAAGGGGGGGGGAGAGAGACCCAGTACTTC
CASSDQGGGRETQYF
>TRBJ1-6|TRBV20-1|.|.
TGCAGTGCAGGGCGGTCCTATAATTCACCCCTCCACTTT
CSAGRSYNSPLHF
>TRBJ1-4|TRBV5-1|.|TRBD1
TGCGCCAGCAGCGGGGCCGCAACAGGGGGCGGTGAAAAACTGTTTTTT
CASSGAATGGGEKLFF
>TRBJ2-3|TRBV7-9|.|.
TGTGCCAGCAGCCTGATGGCGGCGAACACAGATACGCAGTATTTT
CASSLMAANTDTQYF
>TRBJ2-5|TRBV14|.|TRBD2
TGTGTCAGCAGTCCCTCTAGCGGGAAGTGGGAGACCCAGTACTTC
CVSSPSSGKWETQYF
>TRBJ1-6|TRBV10-3|.|.
TGTGCCATCAGTGAGTCCGCGCCGACGAGTTCACCCCTCCACTTT
CAISESAPTSSPLHF
>TRBJ2-3|TRBV7-2|.|.
TGTGCCAGCAGCTCCCGGGACTTAGTAGGCTCGACAGATACGCAGTATTTT
CASSSRDLVGSTDTQYF
>TRBJ1-5|TRBV11-2|few|TRBD1
TGTGCCAGCAGCTTAGGGACAGGGGGTTATAGCAATCAGCCCCAGCATTTT
CASSLGTGGYSNQPQHF
>TRBJ2-1|TRBV9|.|.
TGTGCCAGCAGCGTAGCGCAGGGGGGATACAATGAGCAGTTCTTC
CASSVAQGGYNEQFF
>TRBJ1-2|TRBV7-3|.|TRBD1
TGTGCCAGCAGCTCCCAGGGGGCGTTAAATGGCTACACCTTC
CASSSQGALNGYTF
>TRBJ2-3|TRBV6-2/TRBV6-3|.|.
TGTGCCAGCACCAGGGCTTCGGCGGGCACAGATACGCAGTATTTT
CASTRASAGTDTQYF
>TRBJ2-3|TRBV9|.|TRBD1
TGTGCCGGCAGCGAGGGGACAGAAAGCACAGATACGCAGTATTTT
CAGSEGTESTDTQYF
>TRBJ2-1|TRBV7-2|few|TRBD2
TGTGCCAGCAGCTTAGGGGTAGCGGGTGTCAATGAGCAGTTCTTC
CASSLGVAGVNEQFF
>TRBJ2-3|TRBV10-3|.|.
TGTGCCATCAGTGAGTCGGGAGGGGGGCGTGCGCAGTATTTT
CAISESGGGRAQYF
>TRBJ2-3|TRBV7-9|.|.
TGTGCCAGCAGCTGGTCAGAGGGGACGCAGTATTTT
CASSWSEGTQYF
>TRBJ2-7|TRBV7-3|few|.
TGTGCCAGCAGCCCTACCGGATCGGCGACCTACGAGCAGTACTTC
CASSPTGSATYEQYF
>TRBJ2-1|TRBV6-5|.|TRBD2
TGTGCCAGCAGCACTAGCGGGGGGGCAGGGAATGAGCAGTTCTTC
CASSTSGGAGNEQFF
>TRBJ2-1|TRBV29-1|few|.
TGCAGCGTCTCCCTGGACCAGAGGGAGCAGTTCTTC
CSVSLDQREQFF
>TRBJ2-7|TRBV6-5|few|.
TGTGCCAGCAGCCGGCCAAGAGAGTATTCTGGTTACGAGCAGTACTTC
CASSRPREYSGYEQYF
>TRBJ2-7|TRBV7-9|few|.
TGTGCCAGCAGCGGACTGTGGGAAAAAGACGAGCAGTACTTC
CASSGLWEKDEQYF
>TRBJ2-5|TRBV9|.|.
TGTGCCAGCAGCGACCAGGGGTCCCCAGAGACCCAGTACTTC
CASSDQGSPETQYF
>TRBJ2-7|TRBV7-9|.|TRBD1
TGTGCCAGCAGCCCGACACCGGGACAGGGGGGCTACGAGCAGTACTTC
CASSPTPGQGGYEQYF
>TRBJ2-7|TRBV9|.|.
TGTGCCAGCAGCGTAGAGACGGTGAGCTCCTACGAGCAGTACTTC
CASSVETVSSYEQYF
>TRBJ2-1|TRBV9|.|.
TGTGCCAGCAGGGGGGAGAGCTCCTACAATGAGCAGTTCTTC
CASRGESSYNEQFF
>TRBJ1-4|TRBV10-3|.|.
TGTGCCACGGGGCAGAGGAATGAAAAACTGTTTTTT
CATGQRNEKLFF
>TRBJ1-4|TRBV12-3/TRBV12-4|.|TRBD1
TGTGCCAGCAGTTGGACAGGACCAACTAATGAAAAACTGTTTTTT
CASSWTGPTNEKLFF
>TRBJ2-3|TRBV6-1|.|.
TGTGCCAGCAAACTCCTAGCGAACACAGATACGCAGTATTTT
CASKLLANTDTQYF
>TRBJ2-5|TRBV27|.|.
TGTGCCAGCATGCGGGACGAGTACCAAGAGACCCAGTACTTC
CASMRDEYQETQYF
>TRBJ2-1|TRBV4-1|.|TRBD2
TGCGCCAGCAGCCTCCCCCCGGGAGGGGGGGAGCAGTTCTTC
CASSLPPGGGEQFF